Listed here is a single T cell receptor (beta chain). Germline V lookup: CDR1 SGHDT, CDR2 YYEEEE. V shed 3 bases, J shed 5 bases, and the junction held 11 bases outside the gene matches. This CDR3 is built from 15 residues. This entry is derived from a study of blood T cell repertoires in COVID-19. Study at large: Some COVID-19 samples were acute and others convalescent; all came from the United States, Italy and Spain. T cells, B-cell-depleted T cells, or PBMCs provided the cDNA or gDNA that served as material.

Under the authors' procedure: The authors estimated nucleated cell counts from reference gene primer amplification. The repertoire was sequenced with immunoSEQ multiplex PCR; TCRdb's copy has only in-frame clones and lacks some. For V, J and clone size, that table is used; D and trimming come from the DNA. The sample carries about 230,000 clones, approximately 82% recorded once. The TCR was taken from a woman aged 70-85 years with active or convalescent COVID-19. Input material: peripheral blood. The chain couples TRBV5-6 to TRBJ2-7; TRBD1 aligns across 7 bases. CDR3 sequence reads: CASSSAPTGRHEQYF. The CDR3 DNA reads TGTGCCAGCAGCTCTGCCCCGACAGGGCGCCACGAGCAGTACTTC.